Listed here are 21 T cell receptor beta chains from one sample, sequenced in a study of T cell responses to AZD1222 COVID-19 vaccine. Sequencing used immunoSEQ multiplex PCR; TCRdb keeps in-frame clones, though not all of them. This sample carries 85,000 to 130,000 clones, approximately 89% of them seen once, and the ten largest clones take 15% to 20%. The sample here was peripheral blood, taken on day 0 of AZD1222 vaccination. The source of these receptors is an adult in good health.

The genes are TRBV19 and TRBJ1-3; D uncertain. The CDR3 length is 14 residues. V lost 5 bases to trimming and J lost 3 bases, with 11 bases between them. Germline loops: CDR1 LNHDA, CDR2 SQIVND (reference sequence). For the CDR3, the DNA is TGTGCCAGTAGTCCCCTGACGGGTGGAAACACCATATATTTT. It specifies CASSPLTGGNTIYF.

The chain recombines TRBV14 with TRBJ2-3, with D maybe TRBD2 (6 bases). Germline CDR1 is SGHDN and CDR2 is FVKESK. Trimming took off 3 bases at V and 1 base at J, with 11 bases between the two ends. The CDR3 has 15 amino acids. The CDR3 DNA reads TGTGCCAGCAGCCACTGGGGGGTTGGCACAGATACGCAGTATTTT. Amino acid sequence: CASSHWGVGTDTQYF.

The chain uses TRBV10-3 and TRBJ2-2; TRBD1 matches at 10 bases. V lost 2 bases and J lost 4; bases outside the gene matches: 4. Per the germline V gene, CDR1 is ENHRY and CDR2 is SYGVKD. CDR3 length: 16 amino acids. The CDR3 region is CAISEPDRGITGELFF. The CDR3 DNA reads as TGTGCCATCAGTGAGCCGGACAGGGGGATCACCGGGGAGCTGTTTTTT.

This chain connects TRBV5-1 to TRBJ2-2; D assignment may be TRBD1 or TRBD2 (5 bases each). V was pared by 4 bases and J by 3 bases, with 16 bases between. Germline lookup yields CDR1 SGHRS and CDR2 YFSETQ. The CDR3 sequence is 16 residues long. The CDR3 sequence: CASSPSPVGDTGELFF. DNA of the CDR3: TGCGCCAGCAGCCCTAGCCCGGTGGGGGACACCGGGGAGCTGTTTTTT.

Turning to this clone: Additional DNA sequences in this sample encode the identical CDR3. The genes are TRBV7-6 and TRBJ1-4; D not resolved. CDR3 length equals 15 residues. CDR1 is SGHVS, CDR2 FNYEAQ, per germline. V lost 1 base, J lost 0 bases, and 6 bases lay in between. In DNA, the CDR3 is TGTGCCAGCAGCTTAGAACCGGCAACTAATGAAAAACTGTTTTTT. Its translation: CASSLEPATNEKLFF.

V is TRBV7-2 and J is TRBJ2-7; a possible D gene is TRBD2 (5 bases). Trimming stripped 2 bases from V and 0 bases from J, with 11 bases between. The germline V gene encodes CDR1 SGHTA and CDR2 FQGNSA. The CDR3 contains 15 residues. This chain's CDR3 is CASSLQTGSSYEQYF. The CDR3, as DNA: TGTGCCAGCAGCTTACAGACGGGGAGCTCCTACGAGCAGTACTTC.

This clone was counted only a few times. This chain links TRBV3-1 (or the pseudogene TRBV3-2) with TRBJ1-3; 8 bases align to TRBD1. From germline, CDR1 is LGHDT and CDR2 YNNKEL (reference sequence). V lost 2 bases to trimming and J lost 1 base; unmatched junction nucleotides: 7. The CDR3 extends over 17 amino acids. CDR3 sequence reads: CASSQTAGGRSGNTIYF. The CDR3, as DNA: TGTGCCAGCAGCCAAACCGCAGGGGGCCGGTCTGGAAACACCATATATTTT.

The chain links TRBV5-5 to TRBJ1-1; D gene ambiguous. V was cut by 0 bases and J by 1 base, with 13 bases left in between. The CDR3 is 16 residues long. Germline CDR1 is SGHKS and CDR2 is YYEKEE (reference sequence). CDR3 in amino acids: CASSLGVGKKNTEAFF. In DNA, the CDR3 is TGTGCCAGCAGCTTGGGAGTGGGGAAAAAGAACACTGAAGCTTTCTTT.

V is TRBV5-1 and J is TRBJ1-1; no definite D call. Trimming stripped 4 bases from V and 6 bases from J, with 19 bases between. The CDR3 covers 15 residues. CDR1 is SGHRS and CDR2 is YFSETQ in the germline V gene. CDR3 sequence: CASSAVADSSAEAFF. The CDR3 nucleotides are TGCGCCAGCAGCGCGGTAGCAGATAGTTCAGCTGAAGCTTTCTTT.

This clone was picked up a small number of times. The V call is TRBV4-1, the J call TRBJ1-5; 10 bases match TRBD1. The CDR3 extends over 14 amino acids. Germline V CDR1 and CDR2: MGHRA, YSYEKL. Germline trimming cut 8 bases from V and 7 bases from J; bases unmatched to any gene: 8. CDR3 loop: CASGLDRGGQPQHF. CDR3 DNA sequence: TGCGCCAGCGGGTTGGACAGGGGGGGACAGCCCCAGCATTTT.

This chain joins TRBV2 and TRBJ1-1; weak D call: TRBD1 (5 bases). This CDR3 spans 13 amino acids. The germline V gene encodes CDR1 SNHLY and CDR2 FYNNEI. The V and J ends lost 8 bases and 1 base respectively, with 11 bases between them. The chain's CDR3 is CASLDSPNTEAFF. The CDR3 DNA follows: TGTGCCAGCCTAGACAGCCCGAACACTGAAGCTTTCTTT.

This sequence joins TRBV3-1 (or the pseudogene TRBV3-2) and TRBJ2-2; TRBD1 agrees at 10 bases. Germline V CDR1 and CDR2: LGHDT, YNNKEL (reference sequence). V gave up 4 bases and J gave up 5 bases; unmatched junction bases: 4. This CDR3 is 15 amino acids long. For the CDR3, the DNA is TGTGCCAGCAGCCTCTCGGACAGGGGGACCGGGGAGCTGTTTTTT. This codes for CASSLSDRGTGELFF.

This clone was seen a single time. J is TRBJ2-7 and V is TRBV13, with D possibly being TRBD1 (5 bases). The CDR3 length is 15 residues. Trimming left V 1 base short and J 2 bases short, with 12 bases between. Germline V gene sequence: CDR1 PRHDT, CDR2 FYEKMQ (reference sequence). CDR3 loop: CASSLAGGATYEQYF. The CDR3 DNA is TGTGCCAGCAGCTTAGCGGGTGGGGCCACCTACGAGCAGTACTTC.

This clone has a single count. The chain joins TRBV14 to TRBJ2-7; no definite D call. With 2 bases removed from V and 4 bases from J, the gap between germline ends came to 6 bases. CDR1 SGHDN and CDR2 FVKESK come from the germline V gene. The CDR3 extends over 12 amino acids. As DNA, the CDR3 is TGTGCCAGCAGCCAACGGCCGTACGAGCAGTACTTC. Translated: CASSQRPYEQYF.

The chain has TRBV6-5 and TRBJ2-2; 9 bases agree with TRBD1. CDR3 size: 14 residues. The V and J ends lost 7 bases and 5 bases, in that order; junction bases with no gene match: 5. Germline V gives CDR1 MNHEY, CDR2 SVGAGI. The CDR3 sequence is CASITGQGTGELFF. The CDR3 coding sequence is TGTGCCAGCATTACCGGACAGGGGACCGGGGAGCTGTTTTTT.

The V call is TRBV7-9, the J call TRBJ2-7, with 10 nucleotides matching TRBD1. Germline V gene data show CDR1 as SEHNR and CDR2 as FQNEAQ (reference sequence). The CDR3 has 16 residues. The V and J ends lost 4 bases and 2 bases, in that order; junction bases with no gene match: 8. The CDR3 DNA sequence: TGTGCCAGCAGCTCCCCTGGGACAGGGGCACCCTACGAGCAGTACTTC. Translated: CASSSPGTGAPYEQYF.

This chain uses TRBV12-5 with TRBJ2-2; 7 bases line up with TRBD1. V lost 6 bases, J lost 6 bases, and 7 bases stayed unmatched. Looked up from germline, CDR1 is LGHNT and CDR2 is FRNRAP. The CDR3 totals 14 residues. CDR3 bases: TGTGCTAGTGGACCGGGACAGTCGGCCGGGGAGCTGTTTTTT. Translated: CASGPGQSAGELFF.

The CDR3 nucleotides read TGTGCCAGCAGTTTAGGGGGACCGTTCCTCACCTTC. Residues: CASSLGGPFLTF. V gene TRBV27 combines with J gene TRBJ1-2, with D possibly TRBD1 on 5 matching bases. Trimming left V 2 bases short and J 13 bases short, with 14 bases between. This CDR3 has 12 amino acids. Looked up from germline, CDR1 is MNHEY and CDR2 is SMNVEV (reference sequence).

This clone turned up a few times. V usage is TRBV5-4 and J usage is TRBJ1-2; the D is unclear. The CDR3 is 12 residues long. In germline, CDR1 is SGHNT, CDR2 YYREEE (reference sequence). V lost 4 bases and J lost 8, with 12 bases in between. DNA of the CDR3: TGTGCCAGCAGCCCCCCAGGTGAGGGCTACACCTTC. Amino acids: CASSPPGEGYTF.

Only a few counts were recorded for this clone. The chain has TRBV11-3 and TRBJ1-1, with 7 bases fitting TRBD1. Germline CDR1 is SGHNT and CDR2 is YENEEA. Unmatched junction bases numbered 0, after V lost 1 base and J lost 4 bases. The CDR3 is 13 amino acids. Written as DNA, the CDR3 is TGTGCCAGCAGCTTAGCAGGGGGCACTGAAGCTTTCTTT. As protein: CASSLAGGTEAFF. The full variable domain, completed using reference TRBV11-3 and TRBJ1-1, is EAGVVQSPRYKIIEKKQPVAFWCNPISGHNTLYWYLQNLGQGPELLIRYENEEAVDDSQLPKDRFSAERLKGVDSTLKIQPAELGDSAVYLCASSLAGGTEAFFGQGTRLTVV.

The genes are TRBV21-1 and TRBJ2-2; the tabulated D call, TRBD2, remains unverified against the DNA. TRBV21-1 is termed a pseudogene. The CDR3 extends over 16 amino acids. The CDR3 DNA sequence: TGTGCCAGCAGGGGGTGCACTAGCGGGGTCGTCGGGGAGCTGTTTTTT. Translating gives CASRGCTSGVVGELFF.